One and the same sample provided the 21 T cell receptor beta chains below, sequenced in a study of blood T cell repertoires in COVID-19. The data were produced by immunoSEQ multiplex PCR, yet TCRdb's version contains in-frame clones alone and is incomplete. The sample holds 130,000 or so clones; around four fifths are singletons and the top ten take roughly 12%. The sample consisted of peripheral blood. Receptors were obtained from a human donor in a cohort sampled during active COVID-19.

The genes are TRBV7-6 and TRBJ2-1; D is possibly TRBD2 (7 bases). Germline V gene sequence: CDR1 SGHVS, CDR2 FNYEAQ. The V gene lost 2 bases and the J gene lost 8 bases, with 16 bases spanning the gap. The CDR3 is 15 amino acids. In DNA, the CDR3 is TGTGCCAGCAGCTTAATGTGGGGGGGCGTCGATGAGCAGTTCTTC. Translating gives CASSLMWGGVDEQFF.

V is TRBV7-2 and J is TRBJ2-1; TRBD1 matches 11 bases. The germline V gene has CDR1 SGHTA and CDR2 FQGNSA. The ends lost 3 bases at V and 10 bases at J; junction bases unmatched: 8. The CDR3 runs 15 residues. The CDR3 DNA reads TGTGCCAGCAGCTTCGTCGAGGGACAGGGGGGCGAGCAGTTCTTC. The encoded protein is CASSFVEGQGGEQFF. Full variable domain (outside the CDR3, taken from reference TRBV7-2 and TRBJ2-1): GAGVSQSPSNKVTEKGKDVELRCDPISGHTALYWYRQSLGQGLEFLIYFQGNSAPDKSGLPSDRFSAERTGGSVSTLTIQRTQQEDSAVYLCASSFVEGQGGEQFFGPGTRLTVL.

V is TRBV6-5 and J is TRBJ1-2; 7 bases fit TRBD1. The trim removed 4 bases at V and 11 bases at J, leaving 13 bases unmatched. The CDR3 loop spans 14 amino acids. CDR1 and CDR2 (germline): MNHEY, SVGAGI. CDR3: CASSSMGQNEGYTF. In DNA, the CDR3 is TGTGCCAGCAGTTCAATGGGACAGAATGAAGGTTACACCTTC.

The genes are TRBV2 and TRBJ2-5; D gene uncertain. CDR3 size: 14 residues. V was shortened by 4 bases and J by 5 bases, with 14 bases between the two germline ends. CDR1 is SNHLY and CDR2 is FYNNEI in the germline V gene. This chain's CDR3 is CASSGQGRIETQYF. Written as DNA, the CDR3 is TGTGCCAGCAGTGGTCAAGGCAGGATTGAGACCCAGTACTTC.

V and J are TRBV9 and TRBJ1-1; possible D gene TRBD1, 5 bases. The CDR3 length is 14 residues. Germline loops: CDR1 SGDLS, CDR2 YYNGEE. The V end was cut by 4 bases, the J end by 5 bases, with 15 bases between. In DNA form, the CDR3 reads TGTGCCAGCAGCCCCCTTTCCGGGGGGACTGAAGCTTTCTTT. Translated, it gives CASSPLSGGTEAFF.

This rearrangement joins TRBV6-5 to TRBJ2-4; 8 bases align to TRBD1. There are 13 residues in the CDR3. Looked up from germline, CDR1 is MNHEY and CDR2 is SVGAGI. V shed 4 bases and J 9 bases; nucleotides not matched to a gene: 5. CDR3 DNA sequence: TGTGCCAGCAGTTTACCAGGGGGCGTCATTCAGTACTTC. Protein sequence: CASSLPGGVIQYF.

J is TRBJ2-5 and V is TRBV7-8; 13 positions match TRBD2. The CDR3 covers 15 residues. Germline trimming cut 5 bases from V and 2 bases from J; bases unmatched to any gene: 2. Germline V CDR1 and CDR2: SGHVS, FQNEAQ. The CDR3 sequence: CASSATSGGQETQYF. For the CDR3, the DNA is TGTGCCAGCAGCGCGACTAGCGGGGGGCAAGAGACCCAGTACTTC.

The table lists this clone with a few counts. V is TRBV6-1 and J is TRBJ2-1; the match to TRBD1 covers 11 bases. Germline V gene sequence: CDR1 MNHNS, CDR2 SASEGT. The CDR3 contains 16 residues. V was pared by 3 bases and J by 8 bases, with 9 bases of the junction left unmatched. The CDR3: CASSDPGQGAKDEQFF. The CDR3 DNA follows: TGTGCCAGCAGTGACCCAGGACAGGGGGCTAAAGATGAGCAGTTCTTC.

Comments on this clone: Given a far larger clone just one base away, this is likely a sequencing read error. The chain couples TRBV7-9 to TRBJ2-3; 12 bases line up with TRBD2. This CDR3 comprises 15 residues. Germline CDR1 and CDR2: SEHNR and FQNEAQ (reference sequence). CDR3 DNA sequence: TGTGCCAGCACCTTACCTAGCGGGGGGGGAGATACGCAGTATTTT. It yields the protein CASTLPSGGGDTQYF.

This clone has just a few counts. The chain combines TRBV4-3 with TRBJ1-1; D possibly corresponds to TRBD1 (5 bases). The CDR3 consists of 15 residues. Germline V gene lookup returns CDR1 LGHNA and CDR2 YSLEER. Trimming pared 0 bases from V and 1 base from J, leaving 9 bases between. The CDR3 nucleotides are TGCGCCAGCAGCCAAGAGCGGGGCTCGAACACTGAAGCTTTCTTT. Translating gives CASSQERGSNTEAFF.

The V gene is TRBV12-5, the J gene TRBJ2-5; 9 positions match TRBD2. CDR1 is LGHNT and CDR2 is FRNRAP in the germline V gene. Trimming at V came to 6 bases and at J to 7 bases, leaving 18 bases not matched to a gene. The CDR3 totals 17 residues. The CDR3 DNA reads TGTGCTAGTGGCCAACCCAGCGGGGGGCAACCTCGGGCGACCCAGTACTTC. It encodes CASGQPSGGQPRATQYF.

V and J are TRBV29-1 and TRBJ1-1, with no clear D. CDR1 and CDR2 (germline): SQVTM, ANQGSEA. V was trimmed by 5 bases and J by 1 base, leaving 8 bases between them. The CDR3 consists of 12 residues. The CDR3 DNA follows: TGCAGCGTTCGTTCACAGAACACTGAAGCTTTCTTT. Encoded protein: CSVRSQNTEAFF.

The V call is TRBV28, the J call TRBJ1-2, with a tentative D call TRBD1 (6 bases). Trimming left V 3 bases short and J 10 bases short, with 15 bases between. CDR1 and CDR2 (germline): MDHEN, SYDVKM. The CDR3 has 13 amino acids. This CDR3 reads CASSFSRGRDYTF. The CDR3 DNA follows: TGTGCCAGCAGTTTCTCCAGGGGACGGGACTACACCTTC.

The rearrangement uses TRBV6-5 and TRBJ1-6; D uncertain. The V end was cut by 7 bases, the J end by 9 bases, with 19 bases between. Per the germline V gene, CDR1 is MNHEY and CDR2 is SVGAGI. The CDR3 totals 15 residues. The CDR3 spells CASTKRGISFSPLHF. CDR3 DNA sequence: TGTGCCAGCACCAAGCGGGGTATTAGTTTTTCACCCCTCCACTTT.

The genes are TRBV5-4 and TRBJ2-5; 10 bases map to TRBD2. The junction had 4 bases not matched to a gene; V was cut back by 4 bases and J by 4 bases. The CDR3 sequence is 14 residues long. The V gene's germline CDR1 is SGHNT and CDR2 YYREEE (reference sequence). The CDR3 is CASSASGGGETQYF. DNA of the CDR3: TGTGCCAGCAGCGCGAGCGGGGGGGGAGAGACCCAGTACTTC. The full variable domain, with the rest looked up from reference TRBV5-4 and TRBJ2-5, is ETGVTQSPTHLIKTRGQQVTLRCSSQSGHNTVSWYQQALGQGPQFIFQYYREEENGRGNFPPRFSGLQFPNYSSELNVNALELDDSALYLCASSASGGGETQYFGPGTRLLVL.

The V and J genes are TRBV6-5 and TRBJ2-1, with TRBD2 matching over 12 bases. After removal of 9 bases from V and 2 bases from J, the junction contained 2 bases not matched to a gene. From germline, CDR1 is MNHEY and CDR2 SVGAGI. This CDR3 has 14 amino acids. CDR3 nucleotide sequence: TGTGCCAGTCGACTAGCGGGGGCCTACAATGAGCAGTTCTTC. The encoded protein is CASRLAGAYNEQFF.

The chain has TRBV7-8 and TRBJ2-2; a weak D match, TRBD2 (6 bases). This CDR3 has 15 residues. Trimming cost V 5 bases and J 1 base, with 11 bases left between them. Per the germline V gene, CDR1 is SGHVS and CDR2 is FQNEAQ. CDR3 DNA sequence: TGTGCCAGCAGCCCTCGGGGGAGGAACACCGGGGAGCTGTTTTTT. Protein: CASSPRGRNTGELFF.

The table lists this clone with a count of one. The gene calls are TRBV7-2 and TRBJ2-7; perhaps TRBD2 as D (5 bases). The CDR3 is made up of 15 amino acids. Germline CDR1 is SGHTA and CDR2 is FQGNSA. V dropped 4 bases and J dropped 3 bases, with 16 bases sitting between them. CDR3 protein: CASSSPGKTGYEQYF. The DNA for the CDR3 is TGTGCCAGCAGCTCCCCCGGGAAAACCGGCTACGAGCAGTACTTC.

The V call is TRBV2, the J call TRBJ1-5, with 11 positions matching TRBD1. Germline CDR1 and CDR2: SNHLY and FYNNEI. Trimming at V came to 6 bases and at J to 0 bases, leaving 7 bases not matched to a gene. The CDR3 extends over 17 amino acids. The CDR3 bases are TGTGCCAGCAGGGCCCGGGACAGGGGGTATAGCAATCAGCCCCAGCATTTT. Its translation: CASRARDRGYSNQPQHF.

This clone was seen a single time. The V call is TRBV7-8, the J call TRBJ2-1, with D possibly matching TRBD1 (5 bases). From germline, CDR1 is SGHVS and CDR2 FQNEAQ. This CDR3 comprises 15 residues. Trimming stripped 5 bases from V and 8 bases from J, with 19 bases between. Here the CDR3 DNA reads TGTGCCAGCAGCCCTCTCAGGGTCCCGGCAGATGAGCAGTTCTTC. Translated: CASSPLRVPADEQFF. Complete variable domain (other parts from reference TRBV7-8 and TRBJ2-1): GAGVSQSPRYKVAKRGQDVALRCDPISGHVSLFWYQQALGQGPEFLTYFQNEAQLDKSGLPSDRFFAERPEGSVSTLKIQRTQQEDSAVYLCASSPLRVPADEQFFGPGTRLTVL.

The V and J genes are TRBV7-7 and TRBJ2-5, with 7 bases fitting TRBD1. The V gene's germline CDR1 is SSHAT and CDR2 FNYEAQ (reference sequence). The CDR3 sequence is 15 residues long. The V gene end was trimmed by 3 bases and the J gene end by 0 bases; junction bases not matched to a gene: 4. The CDR3 coding sequence is TGTGCCAGCAGCTTTGGACAGGCGAACCAAGAGACCCAGTACTTC. This codes for CASSFGQANQETQYF. Together with reference TRBV7-7 and TRBJ2-5, the CDR3 gives the full variable domain: GAGVSQSPRYKVTKRGQDVTLRCDPISSHATLYWYQQALGQGPEFLTYFNYEAQPDKSGLPSDRFSAERPEGSISTLTIQRTEQRDSAMYRCASSFGQANQETQYFGPGTRLLVL.